This T cell receptor beta chain appears in the sequencing data of a study of blood T cell repertoires in COVID-19. Whole-study context: Samples of COVID-19 (acute and convalescent) were obtained from the United States, Italy and Spain.

The germline V gene encodes CDR1 SEHNR and CDR2 FQNEAQ (reference sequence). Trimming took 5 bases from V and 6 from J; bases not matched to a gene: 6. The length of the CDR3 is 13 residues. TCRdb's copy holds only in-frame clones and misses some; the assay was immunoSEQ multiplex PCR. The repertoire holds fewer than 650,000 clones, with approximately 91% as singletons. This chain joins TRBV7-9 and TRBJ1-1; 7 positions agree with TRBD1. This sequence originates from a woman aged 50 to 65 with COVID-19, enrolled during active disease. The sequenced sample was peripheral blood. CDR3 residues: CASSEGGLAEAFF. The CDR3 DNA is TGTGCCAGCAGCGAAGGGGGCTTGGCTGAAGCTTTCTTT.